Listed below are T cell receptor beta chains from one sample, sequenced in a study of cytomegalovirus exposure and HLA in healthy donors. This table comes from immunoSEQ multiplex PCR, and its TCRdb copy is limited to in-frame clones, with some not included. The sample spans tens of thousands of clones; the ten largest clones claim over 1%. Material: PBMCs. Source of these receptors: a man aged 25-40 years in good health and CMV-seronegative. CDR3s include the opening cysteine and the closing phenylalanine or tryptophan. The order of the fields is J gene, V gene, D gene, CDR3 length, CDR3 protein, CDR3 DNA. A D gene is named only where the DNA matches it firmly.

j_call: TRBJ2-7; v_call: TRBV19; d_call: TRBD2; cdr3_length: 16; cdr3_aa: CASSIVGSAGVDEQYF; cdr3_nt: TGTGCCAGTAGTATAGTAGGTTCGGCGGGAGTCGACGAGCAGTACTTC
j_call: TRBJ1-1; v_call: TRBV6-6; d_call: -; cdr3_length: 13; cdr3_aa: CASRQTGNTEAFF; cdr3_nt: TGTGCCAGCAGACAAACAGGAAACACTGAAGCTTTCTTT
j_call: TRBJ2-2; v_call: TRBV15; d_call: -; cdr3_length: 16; cdr3_aa: CATSREDREGSGELFF; cdr3_nt: TGTGCCACCAGCCGGGAGGACAGGGAAGGGAGCGGGGAGCTGTTTTTT
j_call: TRBJ2-3; v_call: TRBV29-1; d_call: TRBD2; cdr3_length: 14; cdr3_aa: CSAISGASTDTQYF; cdr3_nt: TGCAGCGCCATTAGCGGGGCTAGCACAGATACGCAGTATTTT
j_call: TRBJ2-7; v_call: TRBV6-5; d_call: -; cdr3_length: 15; cdr3_aa: CASSRGSALRYEQYF; cdr3_nt: TGTGCCAGCAGCCGAGGGTCAGCCTTACGCTACGAGCAGTACTTC
j_call: TRBJ2-7; v_call: TRBV25-1; d_call: TRBD2; cdr3_length: 15; cdr3_aa: CASSAPLAGLDEQYF; cdr3_nt: TGTGCCAGCAGTGCCCCGCTAGCGGGCCTAGATGAGCAGTACTTC
j_call: TRBJ1-1; v_call: TRBV20-1; d_call: -; cdr3_length: 11; cdr3_aa: CSARGAVEAFF; cdr3_nt: TGCAGTGCTAGGGGGGCAGTTGAAGCTTTCTTT
j_call: TRBJ1-4; v_call: TRBV25-1; d_call: -; cdr3_length: 15; cdr3_aa: CASSESTGRDEKLFF; cdr3_nt: TGTGCCAGCAGTGAATCAACAGGACGGGATGAAAAACTGTTTTTT
j_call: TRBJ2-3; v_call: TRBV5-1; d_call: TRBD2; cdr3_length: 15; cdr3_aa: CASSFSGSSTDTQYF; cdr3_nt: TGCGCCAGCAGCTTTAGCGGGAGTAGCACAGATACGCAGTATTTT
j_call: TRBJ2-7; v_call: TRBV27; d_call: TRBD2; cdr3_length: 14; cdr3_aa: CASHIAGGKYEQYF; cdr3_nt: TGTGCCAGCCATATAGCGGGAGGAAAATACGAGCAGTACTTC
j_call: TRBJ2-1; v_call: TRBV6-1; d_call: TRBD1; cdr3_length: 15; cdr3_aa: CASSNRGQGPSGEFF; cdr3_nt: TGTGCCAGCAGCAACCGCGGACAGGGGCCTTCCGGAGAGTTCTTC
j_call: TRBJ1-1; v_call: TRBV6-5; d_call: -; cdr3_length: 16; cdr3_aa: CASSYEMAGMNTEAFF; cdr3_nt: TGTGCCAGCAGTTACGAGATGGCGGGCATGAACACTGAAGCTTTCTTT
j_call: TRBJ1-3; v_call: TRBV5-1; d_call: -; cdr3_length: 13; cdr3_aa: CASTKGAGNTIYF; cdr3_nt: TGCGCCAGCACGAAGGGGGCTGGAAACACCATATATTTT
j_call: TRBJ1-2; v_call: TRBV7-6; d_call: TRBD1; cdr3_length: 13; cdr3_aa: CASTTTGFVGYTF; cdr3_nt: TGTGCCAGCACCACGACAGGGTTTGTCGGCTACACCTTC
j_call: TRBJ2-2; v_call: TRBV30; d_call: -; cdr3_length: 13; cdr3_aa: CAWSVRDGGELFF; cdr3_nt: TGTGCCTGGAGTGTACGAGACGGGGGGGAGCTGTTTTTT
j_call: TRBJ1-2; v_call: TRBV4-1; d_call: -; cdr3_length: 14; cdr3_aa: CASRDPGGRRGYTF; cdr3_nt: TGCGCCAGCAGGGATCCCGGCGGGCGGCGGGGCTACACCTTC
j_call: TRBJ2-2; v_call: TRBV19; d_call: -; cdr3_length: 15; cdr3_aa: CASNWEVLGPGELFF; cdr3_nt: TGTGCCAGTAACTGGGAGGTTCTGGGACCCGGGGAGCTGTTTTTT
j_call: TRBJ2-3; v_call: TRBV4-3; d_call: -; cdr3_length: 13; cdr3_aa: CASSPRQADTQYF; cdr3_nt: TGCGCCAGCAGCCCTCGGCAGGCAGATACGCAGTATTTT
j_call: TRBJ2-5; v_call: TRBV6-1; d_call: TRBD1; cdr3_length: 16; cdr3_aa: CASSALSGGPQETQYF; cdr3_nt: TGTGCCAGCAGTGCCCTCTCAGGGGGACCTCAAGAGACCCAGTACTTC
j_call: TRBJ2-2; v_call: TRBV19; d_call: TRBD2; cdr3_length: 16; cdr3_aa: CASRSTSGRDTGELFF; cdr3_nt: TGTGCCAGTAGGTCCACTAGCGGGAGGGACACCGGGGAGCTGTTTTTT
j_call: TRBJ1-1; v_call: TRBV19; d_call: -; cdr3_length: 13; cdr3_aa: CASSIGRDTEAFF; cdr3_nt: TGTGCCAGTAGTATTGGCAGGGACACTGAAGCTTTCTTT
j_call: TRBJ2-3; v_call: TRBV19; d_call: -; cdr3_length: 14; cdr3_aa: CASSMYRNTDTQYF; cdr3_nt: TGTGCCAGTAGTATGTACAGGAACACAGATACGCAGTATTTT
j_call: TRBJ2-7; v_call: TRBV29-1; d_call: TRBD2; cdr3_length: 13; cdr3_aa: CSVVLAVAYEQYF; cdr3_nt: TGCAGCGTTGTGCTAGCGGTTGCCTACGAGCAGTACTTC
j_call: TRBJ1-1; v_call: TRBV20-1; d_call: -; cdr3_length: 11; cdr3_aa: CSAGTGRGAFF; cdr3_nt: TGCAGTGCCGGCACCGGCAGGGGAGCTTTCTTT
j_call: TRBJ1-1; v_call: TRBV29-1; d_call: TRBD1; cdr3_length: 13; cdr3_aa: CSAGQGGNTEAFF; cdr3_nt: TGCAGCGCAGGACAGGGCGGGAACACTGAAGCTTTCTTT